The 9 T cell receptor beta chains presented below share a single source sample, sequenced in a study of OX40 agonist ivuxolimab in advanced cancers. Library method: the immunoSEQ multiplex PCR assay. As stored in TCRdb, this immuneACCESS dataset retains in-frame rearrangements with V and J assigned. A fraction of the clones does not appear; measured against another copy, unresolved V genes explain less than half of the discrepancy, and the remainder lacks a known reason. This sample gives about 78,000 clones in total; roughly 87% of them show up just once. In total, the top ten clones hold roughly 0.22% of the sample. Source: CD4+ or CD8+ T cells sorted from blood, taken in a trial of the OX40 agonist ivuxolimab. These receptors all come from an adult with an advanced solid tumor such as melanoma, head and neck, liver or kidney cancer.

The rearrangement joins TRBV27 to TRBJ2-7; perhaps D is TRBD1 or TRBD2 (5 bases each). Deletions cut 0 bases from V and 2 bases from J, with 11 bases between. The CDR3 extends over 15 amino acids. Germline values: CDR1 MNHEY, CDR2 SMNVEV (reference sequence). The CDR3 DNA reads TGTGCCAGCAGTTTATCCCCAGGGCGGGCCTACGAGCAGTACTTC. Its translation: CASSLSPGRAYEQYF.

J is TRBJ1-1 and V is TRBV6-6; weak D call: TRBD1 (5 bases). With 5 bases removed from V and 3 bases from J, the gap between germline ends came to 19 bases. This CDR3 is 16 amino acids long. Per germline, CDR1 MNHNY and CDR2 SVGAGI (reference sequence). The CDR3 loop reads CASSPRTLRSDTEAFF. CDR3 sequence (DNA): TGTGCCAGCAGTCCGAGGACACTCCGGTCTGACACTGAAGCTTTCTTT.

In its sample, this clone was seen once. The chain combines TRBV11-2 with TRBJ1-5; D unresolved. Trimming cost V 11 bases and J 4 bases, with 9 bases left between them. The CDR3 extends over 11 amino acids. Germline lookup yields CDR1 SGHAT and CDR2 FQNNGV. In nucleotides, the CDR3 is TGTGCCTGTGGAGGGAATCAGCCCCAGCATTTT. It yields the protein CACGGNQPQHF.

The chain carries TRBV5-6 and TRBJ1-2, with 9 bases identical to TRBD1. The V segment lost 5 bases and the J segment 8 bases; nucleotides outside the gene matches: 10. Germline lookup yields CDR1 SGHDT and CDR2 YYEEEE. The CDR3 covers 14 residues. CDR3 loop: CASSSPPGQGGYTF. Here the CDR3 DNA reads TGTGCCAGCAGTTCACCACCGGGACAGGGAGGCTACACCTTC. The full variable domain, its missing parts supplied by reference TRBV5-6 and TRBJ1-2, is DAGVTQSPTHLIKTRGQQVTLRCSPKSGHDTVSWYQQALGQGPQFIFQYYEEEERQRGNFPDRFSGHQFPNYSSELNVNALLLGDSALYLCASSSPPGQGGYTFGSGTRLTVV.

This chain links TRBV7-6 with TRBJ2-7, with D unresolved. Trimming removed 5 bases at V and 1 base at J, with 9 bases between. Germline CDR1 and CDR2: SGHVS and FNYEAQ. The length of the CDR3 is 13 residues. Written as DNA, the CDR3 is TGTGCCAGCAGCCCCCAAGTTTCCTACGAGCAGTACTTC. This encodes CASSPQVSYEQYF.

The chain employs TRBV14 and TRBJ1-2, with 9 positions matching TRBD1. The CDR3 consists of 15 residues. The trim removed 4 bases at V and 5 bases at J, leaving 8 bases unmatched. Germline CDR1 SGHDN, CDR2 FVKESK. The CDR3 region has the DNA TGTGCCAGCAGCCCCAGACAGGGGGACCAGTATGGCTACACCTTC. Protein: CASSPRQGDQYGYTF.

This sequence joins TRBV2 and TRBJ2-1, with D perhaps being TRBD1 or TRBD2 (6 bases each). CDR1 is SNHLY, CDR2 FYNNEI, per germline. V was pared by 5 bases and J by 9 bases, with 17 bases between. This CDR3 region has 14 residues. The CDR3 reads CASSKDSSSVEQFF. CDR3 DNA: TGTGCCAGCAGTAAGGACAGTTCTAGCGTTGAGCAGTTCTTC.

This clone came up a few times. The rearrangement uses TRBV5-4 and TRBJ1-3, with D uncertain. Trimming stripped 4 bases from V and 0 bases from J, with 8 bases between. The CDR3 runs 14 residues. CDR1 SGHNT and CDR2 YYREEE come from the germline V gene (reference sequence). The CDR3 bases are TGTGCCAGCAGCCCCGAACACTCTGGAAACACCATATATTTT. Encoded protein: CASSPEHSGNTIYF.

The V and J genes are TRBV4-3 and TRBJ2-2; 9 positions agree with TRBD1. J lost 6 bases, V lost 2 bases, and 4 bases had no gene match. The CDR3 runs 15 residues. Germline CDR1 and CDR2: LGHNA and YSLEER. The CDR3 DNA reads TGCGCCAGCAGCCAATCACAGGGGGCGGCCGGGGAGCTGTTTTTT. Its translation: CASSQSQGAAGELFF.